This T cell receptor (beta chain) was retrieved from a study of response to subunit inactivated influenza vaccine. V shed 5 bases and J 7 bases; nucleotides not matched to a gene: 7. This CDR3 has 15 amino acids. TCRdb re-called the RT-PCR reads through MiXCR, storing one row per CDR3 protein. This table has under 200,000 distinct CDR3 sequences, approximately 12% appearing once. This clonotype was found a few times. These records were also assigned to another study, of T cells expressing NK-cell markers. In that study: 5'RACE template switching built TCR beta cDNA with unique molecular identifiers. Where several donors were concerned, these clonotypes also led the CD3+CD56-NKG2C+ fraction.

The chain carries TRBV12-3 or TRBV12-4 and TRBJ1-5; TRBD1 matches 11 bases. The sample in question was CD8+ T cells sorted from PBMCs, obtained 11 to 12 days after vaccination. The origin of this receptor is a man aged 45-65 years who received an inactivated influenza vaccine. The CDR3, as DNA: TGTGCCAGCAGTCCTGGACAGGGGGCTTGGCAGCCCCAGCATTTT. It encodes CASSPGQGAWQPQHF.